The entry below describes one T cell receptor (beta chain). Its antigen is currently unknown. CDR3 length: 16 amino acids. V was pared by 2 bases and J by 7 bases, with 16 bases between. From germline, CDR1 is SGHDT and CDR2 YYEEEE. The source of the sample is a study of T cell responses to AZD1222 COVID-19 vaccine. General study points: Possibly, clonal diversity was underestimated; donors were largely white British and included more females.

Clones were read by immunoSEQ multiplex PCR, and TCRdb kept only the in-frame ones, dropping some. Here the sample spans 240,000 or so clones, roughly 93% being singletons. The sequencing used peripheral blood, collected on day 0 of AZD1222 vaccination. This receptor was taken from an adult in good health. V is TRBV5-6 and J is TRBJ1-6; D ambiguous. The CDR3 nucleotides read TGTGCCAGCAGCTTTGGCCAGGATCTACAAAATTCACCCCTCCACTTT. It specifies CASSFGQDLQNSPLHF.